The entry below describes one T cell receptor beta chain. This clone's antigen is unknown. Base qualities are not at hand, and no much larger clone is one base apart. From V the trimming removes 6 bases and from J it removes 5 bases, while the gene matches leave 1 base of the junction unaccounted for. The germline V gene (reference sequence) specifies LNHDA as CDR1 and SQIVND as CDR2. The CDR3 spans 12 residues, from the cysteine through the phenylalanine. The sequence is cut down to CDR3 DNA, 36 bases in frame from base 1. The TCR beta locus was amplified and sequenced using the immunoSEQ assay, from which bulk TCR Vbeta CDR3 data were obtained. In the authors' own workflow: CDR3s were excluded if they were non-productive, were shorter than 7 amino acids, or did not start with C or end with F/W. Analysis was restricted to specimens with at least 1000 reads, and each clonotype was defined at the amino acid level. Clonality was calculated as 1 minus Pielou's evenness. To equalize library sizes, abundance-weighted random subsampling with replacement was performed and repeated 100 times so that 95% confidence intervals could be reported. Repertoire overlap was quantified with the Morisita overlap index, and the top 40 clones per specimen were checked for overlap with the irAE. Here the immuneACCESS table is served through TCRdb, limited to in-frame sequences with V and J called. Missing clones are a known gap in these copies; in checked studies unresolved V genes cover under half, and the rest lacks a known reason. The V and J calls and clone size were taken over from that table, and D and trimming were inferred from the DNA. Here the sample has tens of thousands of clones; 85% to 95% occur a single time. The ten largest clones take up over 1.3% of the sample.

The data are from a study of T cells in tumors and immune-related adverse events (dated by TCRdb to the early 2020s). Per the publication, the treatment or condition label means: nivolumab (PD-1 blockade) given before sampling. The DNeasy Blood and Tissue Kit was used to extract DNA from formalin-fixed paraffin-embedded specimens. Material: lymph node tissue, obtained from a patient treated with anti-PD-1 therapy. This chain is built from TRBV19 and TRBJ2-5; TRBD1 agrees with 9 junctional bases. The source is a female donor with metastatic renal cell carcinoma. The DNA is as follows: TGTGCCAGTAGAGGGACAGGGGAGACCCAGTACTTC. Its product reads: CASRGTGETQYF.